These 28 T cell receptor beta chains came from one sample sequenced in a study of T cells after yellow fever vaccination (dated by TCRdb to 2018 to 2020). Library construction relied on 5' RACE. Sequencing used an Illumina HiSeq 2500. The raw public data were reprocessed by TCRdb itself: fastp quality trimming at Q25, MiXCR clonotype calling, in-frame beta chains only. A single entry per CDR3 protein holds the most common genes and DNA from its merged rows. Here the sample has 510,000 or so distinct CDR3 sequences; under 25% occur a single time. Of the sample, roughly 13% falls within the top ten clones. The treatment or condition label here, explained by the study, means: live attenuated yellow fever vaccine strain. The source was PBMCs, collected 15 days after the yellow fever booster vaccination. These TCRs come from a man aged 25-45 years who received the YFV17D yellow fever vaccine.

This clonotype was found a few times. CDR3 DNA sequence: TGTGCCGGGACCCGAACCCCTGACTACGAGCAGTACTTC. Encoded protein: CAGTRTPDYEQYF. The chain employs TRBV30 and TRBJ2-7; the D call may be TRBD1 or TRBD2 (5 bases each). The CDR3 runs 13 residues. Germline CDR1 reads GTSNPN; CDR2 reads SVGIG (reference sequence). Trimming left V 8 bases short and J 3 bases short, with 17 bases between.

This clonotype was seen a handful of times. The chain combines TRBV20-1 with TRBJ2-5, with a tentative D call TRBD2 (6 bases). Germline V CDR1 and CDR2: DFQATT, SNEGSKA (reference sequence). Trimming cost V 2 bases and J 1 base, with 17 bases left between them. This CDR3 region has 16 residues. The CDR3 bases are TGCAGTGCTAGACGGCGGGGCCAACTATTCCAAGAGACCCAGTACTTC. Protein: CSARRRGQLFQETQYF.

This clonotype turned up a few times. The chain couples TRBV7-2 to TRBJ2-5, with TRBD1 as a possible D gene (7 bases). Trimming cost V 4 bases and J 2 bases, with 14 bases left between them. This CDR3 comprises 15 residues. CDR1 is SGHTA, CDR2 FQGNSA, per germline. The CDR3 DNA follows: TGTGCCAGCAGCTCTCAGGGGGGAGAACAAGAGACCCAGTACTTC. It is translated as CASSSQGGEQETQYF.

This clonotype was seen only a few times. V is TRBV29-1 and J is TRBJ2-3, with TRBD1 identical over 7 bases. Germline loops: CDR1 SQVTM, CDR2 ANQGSEA. After removal of 3 bases from V and 4 bases from J, the junction contained 7 bases not matched to a gene. The CDR3 is made up of 14 amino acids. The CDR3 bases are TGCAGCGTTGAGTTGACAGGGAAGGCAGATACGCAGTATTTT. Amino acid sequence: CSVELTGKADTQYF.

This clonotype has a single count. V gene TRBV6-1 combines with J gene TRBJ2-1; TRBD2 aligns across 12 bases. The CDR3 is made up of 15 amino acids. J was trimmed by 3 bases and V by 6 bases; bases with no gene match: 3. The germline V gene encodes CDR1 MNHNS and CDR2 SASEGT. The CDR3 loop reads CASRLGLAGYNEQFF. The DNA of the CDR3 is TGTGCCAGCAGATTGGGACTAGCGGGCTACAATGAGCAGTTCTTC.

V gene TRBV20-1 combines with J gene TRBJ2-5; D is possibly TRBD2 (5 bases). Germline assignment: CDR1 DFQATT and CDR2 SNEGSKA (reference sequence). CDR3 length equals 14 residues. V shed 3 bases and J shed 7 bases, with 18 bases lying between them. The CDR3: CSASGTGGLGTQYF. CDR3 DNA sequence: TGCAGTGCTAGTGGTACTGGAGGCCTAGGGACCCAGTACTTC.

The chain uses TRBV7-9 and TRBJ2-3, with D possibly called TRBD1 or TRBD2 (5 bases each). The V end lost 10 bases, the J end lost 6 bases, and 11 bases lay between the germline ends. This CDR3 has 11 residues. Germline V gene sequence: CDR1 SEHNR, CDR2 FQNEAQ (reference sequence). As DNA, the CDR3 is TGTGCCACCCCGAGGGGTGATACGCAGTATTTT. Translated: CATPRGDTQYF.

This clonotype was found many times. The V and J genes are TRBV5-1 and TRBJ2-7; perhaps TRBD1 as D (5 bases). Per germline, CDR1 SGHRS and CDR2 YFSETQ. The CDR3 totals 13 residues. V shed 3 bases and J shed 0 bases, with 7 bases lying between them. Here the CDR3 DNA reads TGCGCCAGCAGCTCGGACAACTCCTACGAGCAGTACTTC. This codes for CASSSDNSYEQYF.

This sequence joins TRBV5-1 and TRBJ1-1; D not certain. Trimming cost V 7 bases and J 4 bases, with 14 bases left between them. The germline V gene encodes CDR1 SGHRS and CDR2 YFSETQ. The length of the CDR3 is 13 residues. For the CDR3, the DNA is TGCGCCAGCTCACCGGGGATGTCCACTGAAGCTTTCTTT. Translating gives CASSPGMSTEAFF.

This clonotype showed up just a few times. V is TRBV20-1 and J is TRBJ2-5; TRBD2 matches 8 bases. V dropped 2 bases and J dropped 6; count of bases not matched to a gene: 5. Looked up from germline, CDR1 is DFQATT and CDR2 is SNEGSKA (reference sequence). This CDR3 is built from 13 residues. The CDR3 coding sequence is TGCAGTGCTAGACCGGGACTAGGCAAGACCCAGTACTTC. This translates into CSARPGLGKTQYF.

This clonotype was recorded a few times. The V and J genes are TRBV27 and TRBJ2-7, with 11 positions matching TRBD1. Trimming removed 9 bases from V and 5 bases from J; junction bases left unmatched: 6. The CDR3 extends over 13 amino acids. Germline V gene sequence: CDR1 MNHEY, CDR2 SMNVEV (reference sequence). DNA for the CDR3: TGTGCCAGTGAAGGACAGGGGGCTAACGAGCAGTACTTC. Translating gives CASEGQGANEQYF.

The genes are TRBV11-3 and TRBJ2-5, with a weak D call TRBD1 (5 bases). This CDR3 is built from 13 residues. In germline, CDR1 is SGHNT, CDR2 YENEEA. V was trimmed by 5 bases and J by 3 bases, leaving 10 bases between them. The CDR3 nucleotides are TGTGCCAGCAGCATGGGCAGGGAAGAGACCCAGTACTTC. Its translation is CASSMGREETQYF.

The chain recombines TRBV7-6 with TRBJ2-2; D not resolved. Trimming removed 5 bases at V and 4 bases at J, with 11 bases between. The CDR3 sequence is 14 residues long. Germline-derived CDR1 and CDR2 are SGHVS and FNYEAQ. The CDR3 is CASSEAWTTGELFF. The CDR3 DNA sequence: TGTGCCAGCAGCGAAGCCTGGACCACCGGGGAGCTGTTTTTT.

This clonotype was picked up a small number of times. This rearrangement joins TRBV12-3 or TRBV12-4 to TRBJ2-3; 10 bases are a match to TRBD2. The CDR3 spans 15 residues. With 4 bases clipped from V and 3 bases from J, the junction kept 4 bases outside the gene matches. As DNA, the CDR3 is TGTGCCAGCAGTTCACCAGCGGGAGGGACAGATACGCAGTATTTT. It translates to CASSSPAGGTDTQYF.

The V gene is TRBV29-1, the J gene TRBJ2-5, with D unresolved. V dropped 8 bases and J dropped 5 bases, with 15 bases sitting between them. This CDR3 comprises 12 residues. The V gene's germline CDR1 is SQVTM and CDR2 ANQGSEA. In DNA, the CDR3 is TGCAGCCTAACGATGGGCGGTGAGACCCAGTACTTC. This gives the protein CSLTMGGETQYF. Combining the CDR3 with reference TRBV29-1 and TRBJ2-5 gives the whole variable domain SAVISQKPSRDICQRGTSLTIQCQVDSQVTMMFWYRQQPGQSLTLIATANQGSEATYESGFVIDKFPISRPNLTFSTLTVSNMSPEDSSIYLCSLTMGGETQYFGPGTRLLVL.

The chain carries TRBV7-2 and TRBJ2-7; TRBD1 is a possible D gene (5 bases). Germline V lookup: CDR1 SGHTA, CDR2 FQGNSA. V dropped 5 bases and J dropped 3 bases, with 8 bases sitting between them. CDR3 length: 12 residues. The CDR3 DNA follows: TGTGCCAGCAGCAATCAGGGCTACGAGCAGTACTTC. This gives the protein CASSNQGYEQYF.

The chain joins TRBV19 to TRBJ1-1, with 11 positions matching TRBD1. Germline CDR1 is LNHDA and CDR2 is SQIVND (reference sequence). V shed 4 bases, J shed 6 bases, and the junction held 7 bases outside the gene matches. The CDR3 consists of 15 residues. The CDR3 region has the DNA TGTGCCAGTAGTAGGACAGGGGGCGTGATGGCTGAAGCTTTCTTT. Amino acid sequence: CASSRTGGVMAEAFF.

This clonotype has a single count. V and J are TRBV29-1 and TRBJ2-7; 11 positions agree with TRBD2. V shed 4 bases, J shed 1 base, and the junction held 6 bases outside the gene matches. This CDR3 comprises 15 residues. Germline V lookup: CDR1 SQVTM, CDR2 ANQGSEA. The CDR3 loop reads CSVAQGTSGSYEQYF. CDR3 nucleotide sequence: TGCAGCGTTGCCCAGGGGACTAGCGGTTCCTACGAGCAGTACTTC.

V gene TRBV7-8 combines with J gene TRBJ1-4, with no clear D. This CDR3 contains 15 residues. Germline loops: CDR1 SGHVS, CDR2 FQNEAQ. Trimming took 4 bases from V and 3 from J, leaving 12 bases between them. CDR3: CASSSETGPNEKLFF. As DNA, the CDR3 is TGTGCCAGCAGCTCGGAGACGGGCCCTAATGAAAAACTGTTTTTT.

The table lists this clonotype with a few counts. This chain uses TRBV6-4 with TRBJ2-2, with D possibly being TRBD1 (5 bases). The CDR3 loop spans 13 amino acids. Trimming pared 7 bases from V and 2 bases from J, leaving 8 bases between. CDR1 and CDR2 (germline): MRHNA, SNTAGT. Here the CDR3 DNA reads TGTGCCAGCAAAGGACACAACACCGGGGAGCTGTTTTTT. This sequence encodes CASKGHNTGELFF.

The chain uses TRBV20-1 and TRBJ2-7, with 7 bases lining up with TRBD2. The CDR3 length is 14 residues. Looked up from germline, CDR1 is DFQATT and CDR2 is SNEGSKA (reference sequence). V gave up 6 bases and J gave up 5 bases; unmatched junction bases: 13. CDR3 in amino acids: CSALTGTNFNEQYF. CDR3 coding DNA: TGCAGTGCACTAACCGGGACTAACTTTAACGAGCAGTACTTC.

As DNA, the CDR3 is TGCGCCAGCAGCCAAGGCAACAGGGGAGACCACAATCAGGGTACGCAGTATTTT. This gives the protein CASSQGNRGDHNQGTQYF. V gene TRBV4-3 combines with J gene TRBJ2-3; 7 positions match TRBD1. CDR1 LGHNA and CDR2 YSLEER come from the germline V gene. V lost 1 base, J lost 8 bases, and 18 bases stayed unmatched. This CDR3 comprises 18 residues.

This clonotype has more than one count but fewer than ten. The CDR3 bases are TGTGCCAGCAGCCAAGACTGGGGGGTGGGCACTGAAGCTTTCTTT. It is translated as CASSQDWGVGTEAFF. The chain carries TRBV3-1 and TRBJ1-1; TRBD1 might be the D (5 bases). The ends were cut back, 0 bases at V and 4 bases at J, with 12 bases in the middle. The CDR3 spans 15 residues. Germline V lookup: CDR1 LGHDT, CDR2 YNNKEL (reference sequence).

The chain recombines TRBV4-3 with TRBJ2-7; possibly TRBD1 for D (6 bases). The CDR3 extends over 15 amino acids. Germline V gene sequence: CDR1 LGHNA, CDR2 YSLEER. With 4 bases removed from V and 1 base from J, the gap between germline ends came to 14 bases. The CDR3, as DNA: TGCGCCAGCAGCCCAAATGGACAGTCTTCCTACGAGCAGTACTTC. Translation gives CASSPNGQSSYEQYF.

This clonotype was seen only a few times. The chain recombines TRBV19 with TRBJ1-6; D not certain. With 3 bases removed from V and 11 bases from J, the gap between germline ends came to 11 bases. The CDR3 extends over 13 amino acids. CDR1 is LNHDA and CDR2 is SQIVND in the germline V gene (reference sequence). The CDR3 DNA reads as TGTGCCAGTAGTATCGTTCAGGCGACACCCCTCCACTTT. Amino acid sequence: CASSIVQATPLHF. The full variable domain, completed using reference TRBV19 and TRBJ1-6, is DGGITQSPKYLFRKEGQNVTLSCEQNLNHDAMYWYRQDPGQGLRLIYYSQIVNDFQKGDIAEGYSVSREKKESFPLTVTSAQKNPTAFYLCASSIVQATPLHFGNGTRLTVT.

About this clonotype itself: At one end, the junction sequence differs from germline, possibly due to a read error. This chain links TRBV20-1 with TRBJ2-3; 8 bases are shared with TRBD2. Germline V gene data show CDR1 as DFQATT and CDR2 as SNEGSKA (reference sequence). The CDR3 consists of 13 residues. In nucleotides, the CDR3 is TGCAGTACTAGCGGATTGGGTTTGGATACGCAGTATTTT. As protein: CSTSGLGLDTQYF.

The sample holds many counts of this clonotype. The DNA for the CDR3 is TGTGCCAGCAGTTTTTCGCAGGGCGGATGGAATGAGCAGTTCTTC. Translating it yields CASSFSQGGWNEQFF. V gene TRBV12-3 or TRBV12-4 combines with J gene TRBJ2-1; the D gene is possibly TRBD1 (5 bases). There are 15 residues in the CDR3. V lost 3 bases to trimming and J lost 7 bases, with 16 bases between them.

This clonotype was seen more than once but under ten times. The rearrangement links TRBV12-3 or TRBV12-4 to TRBJ2-1; 9 positions agree with TRBD1. This CDR3 is 13 amino acids long. V lost 8 bases and J lost 8; bases outside the gene matches: 7. The CDR3 DNA follows: TGTGCCAGCGCGGGGACAGGGCTCGATGAGCAGTTCTTC. Its translation: CASAGTGLDEQFF.